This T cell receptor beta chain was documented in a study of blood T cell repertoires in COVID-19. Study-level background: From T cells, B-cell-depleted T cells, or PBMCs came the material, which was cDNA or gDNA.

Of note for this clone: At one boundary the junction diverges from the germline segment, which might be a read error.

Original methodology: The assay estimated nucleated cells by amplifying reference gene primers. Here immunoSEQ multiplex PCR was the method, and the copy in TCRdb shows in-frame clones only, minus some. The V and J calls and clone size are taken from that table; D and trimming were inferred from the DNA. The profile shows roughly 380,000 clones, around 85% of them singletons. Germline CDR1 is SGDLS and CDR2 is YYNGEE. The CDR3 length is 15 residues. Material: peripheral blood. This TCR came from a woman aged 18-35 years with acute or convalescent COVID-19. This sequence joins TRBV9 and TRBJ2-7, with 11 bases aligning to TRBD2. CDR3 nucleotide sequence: TGTGCCAGCAGCGTCACTAGCGGGAGTTCCTCCGAGCAGTACTTC. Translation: CASSVTSGSSSEQYF.